The text below deals with one T cell receptor (beta chain). The antigen remains undetermined. The data were taken from a study of T cell repertoires in cytomegalovirus infection. Study overall: Carrying CMV and the relevant HLA type showed in public TCR beta signatures.

The CDR3 loop spans 14 amino acids. From germline, CDR1 is GTSNPN and CDR2 SVGIG (reference sequence). The V end was cut by 2 bases, the J end by 6 bases, with 14 bases between. TCRdb independently ran MiXCR on the reads; one entry per CDR3 protein. The sample records nearly 450,000 distinct CDR3 sequences, approximately 31% being singletons. General study points: Summed frequency of public TCR beta families distinguished CMV carriers with the relevant HLA.

This chain joins TRBV30 and TRBJ1-5, with D possibly TRBD1 on 5 matching bases. The source of this sequence is a human donor in good health (CMV status not recorded). Some clones in this sample may be carry-over from other donors' samples. The specimen sequenced was PBMCs. CDR3 in amino acids: CAWSLGQGFQPQHF. The CDR3 coding sequence is TGTGCCTGGAGTTTGGGGCAGGGTTTTCAGCCCCAGCATTTT.